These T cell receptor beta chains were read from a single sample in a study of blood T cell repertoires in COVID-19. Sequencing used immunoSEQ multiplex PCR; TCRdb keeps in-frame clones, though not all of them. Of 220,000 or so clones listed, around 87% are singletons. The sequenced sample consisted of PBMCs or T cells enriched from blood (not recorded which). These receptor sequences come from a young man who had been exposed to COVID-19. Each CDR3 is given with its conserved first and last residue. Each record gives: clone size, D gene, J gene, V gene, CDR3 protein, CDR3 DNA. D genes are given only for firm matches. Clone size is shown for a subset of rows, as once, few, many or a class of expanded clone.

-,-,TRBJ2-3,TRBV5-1,CASSLVAPALATDTQYF,TGCGCCAGCAGCTTGGTTGCCCCGGCATTAGCAACAGATACGCAGTATTTT
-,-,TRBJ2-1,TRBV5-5,CASSETQRNEQFF,TGTGCCAGCAGCGAAACCCAGCGGAATGAGCAGTTCTTC
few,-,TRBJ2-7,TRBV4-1,CASSQDWDTSYEQYF,TGCGCCAGCAGCCAAGATTGGGACACCTCCTACGAGCAGTACTTC
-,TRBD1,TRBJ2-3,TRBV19,CASSPRQGPDTQYF,TGTGCCAGTAGCCCCAGACAGGGCCCAGATACGCAGTATTTT
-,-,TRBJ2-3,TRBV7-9,CASSSGPTQGTQYF,TGTGCCAGCAGCTCCGGGCCTACCCAGGGGACGCAGTATTTT
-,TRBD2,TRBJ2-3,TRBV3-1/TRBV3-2,CASSQFYPGLVGTDTQYF,TGTGCCAGCAGCCAATTTTACCCGGGACTAGTCGGCACAGATACGCAGTATTTT
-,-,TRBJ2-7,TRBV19,CASSMGLSYEQYF,TGTGCCAGTAGTATGGGGCTCTCCTACGAGCAGTACTTC
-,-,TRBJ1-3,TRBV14,CASSPYRSGNTIYF,TGTGCCAGCAGCCCTTACAGGTCTGGAAACACCATATATTTT
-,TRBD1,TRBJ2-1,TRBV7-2,CASSLGTGFRDEQFF,TGTGCCAGCAGCTTAGGGACAGGGTTCAGGGATGAGCAGTTCTTC
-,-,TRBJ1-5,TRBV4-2,CASSTLQGEGGQPQHF,TGTGCCAGCTCTACCCTTCAAGGGGAAGGGGGTCAGCCCCAGCATTTT
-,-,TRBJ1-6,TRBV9,CASSVDPGDSPLHF,TGTGCCAGCAGCGTAGACCCAGGGGATTCACCCCTCCACTTT
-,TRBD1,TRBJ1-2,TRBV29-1,CSVTGQEVGDGYTF,TGCAGCGTCACCGGACAGGAAGTAGGAGACGGCTACACCTTC
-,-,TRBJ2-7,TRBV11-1,CASSPRGGGYEQYF,TGTGCCAGCAGCCCAAGGGGGGGCGGCTACGAGCAGTACTTC
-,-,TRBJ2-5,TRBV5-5,CASSGQPQETQYF,TGTGCCAGCAGCGGACAACCCCAAGAGACCCAGTACTTC
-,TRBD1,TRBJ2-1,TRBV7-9,CASSSRQGLSFF,TGTGCCAGCAGCTCCAGACAGGGGCTTTCGTTCTTC
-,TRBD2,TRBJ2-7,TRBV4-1,CASSQPLLAGGRYEQYF,TGCGCCAGCAGCCAACCCTTATTAGCGGGGGGGAGATACGAGCAGTACTTC
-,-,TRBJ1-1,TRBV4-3,CASSQDFRRGTEAFF,TGCGCCAGCAGCCAAGATTTCAGGAGGGGAACTGAAGCTTTCTTT
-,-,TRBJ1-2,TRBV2,CARETDSYGYTF,TGTGCCAGAGAAACAGATTCGTATGGCTACACCTTC
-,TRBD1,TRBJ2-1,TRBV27,CASSLRQGAVNEQFF,TGTGCCAGTTCTCTACGACAGGGGGCGGTGAATGAGCAGTTCTTC
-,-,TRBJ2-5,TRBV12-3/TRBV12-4,CASSWLNQETQYF,TGTGCCAGCAGTTGGCTGAACCAAGAGACCCAGTACTTC
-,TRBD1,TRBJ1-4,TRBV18,CASSPGTGNEKLFF,TGTGCCAGCTCACCCGGGACAGGGAATGAAAAACTGTTTTTT
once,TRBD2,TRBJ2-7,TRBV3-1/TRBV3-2,CASSHSGGAHEQYF,TGTGCCAGCAGCCATAGCGGGGGGGCCCACGAGCAGTACTTC
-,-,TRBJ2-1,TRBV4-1,CASSQVQLDYNEQFF,TGCGCCAGCAGCCAAGTACAGCTCGACTACAATGAGCAGTTCTTC
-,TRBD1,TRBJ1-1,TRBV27,CASSLGTGVIEAFF,TGTGCCAGCAGCCTAGGAACAGGGGTCATTGAAGCTTTCTTT
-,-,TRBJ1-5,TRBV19,CASRSDRWGYSNQPQHF,TGTGCCAGTAGATCGGACAGATGGGGCTATAGCAATCAGCCCCAGCATTTT
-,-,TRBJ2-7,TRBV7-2,CASSLVERGAEQYF,TGTGCCAGCAGCTTAGTAGAACGGGGGGCCGAGCAGTACTTC
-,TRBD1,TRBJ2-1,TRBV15,CATSTGQGGIDEQFF,TGTGCCACCAGCACCGGACAGGGTGGTATCGATGAGCAGTTCTTC
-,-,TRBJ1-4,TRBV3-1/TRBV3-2,CASSPRSGRGYEKLFF,TGTGCCAGCAGTCCACGGTCGGGCAGGGGATATGAAAAACTGTTTTTT
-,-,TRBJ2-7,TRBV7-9,CASSQTSFSEQYF,TGTGCCAGCAGCCAGACTAGTTTTAGCGAGCAGTACTTC
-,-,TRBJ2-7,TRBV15,CATSRGSKYEQYF,TGTGCCACCAGCAGAGGGTCTAAATACGAGCAGTACTTC
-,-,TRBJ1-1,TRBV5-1,CASPSPGEGTEAFF,TGCGCCAGCCCTTCCCCGGGGGAGGGGACTGAAGCTTTCTTT
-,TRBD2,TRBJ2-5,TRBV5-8,CASSLEGSGGAVETQYF,TGTGCCAGCAGCTTGGAAGGTAGCGGGGGGGCAGTAGAGACCCAGTACTTC
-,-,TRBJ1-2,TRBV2,CASSEALVRGYTF,TGTGCCAGCAGTGAAGCGCTGGTCAGGGGCTACACCTTC